This paragraph covers one T cell receptor beta chain sequence. The sample belongs to a study of PD-1 blockade in classical Hodgkin lymphoma. Trimming left V 5 bases short and J 2 bases short, with 13 bases between. CDR3 length: 15 amino acids. The V gene's germline CDR1 is LNHNV and CDR2 YYDKDF (reference sequence). The table came from immunoSEQ multiplex PCR; TCRdb's copy has only in-frame clones and leaves some out. The sample includes over 20,000 clones, 73% of them seen just once. There was relapse after autologous stem cell transplantation in every patient, and there was variation in brentuximab vedotin exposure. Best overall response was complete response, partial response or progressive disease in these relapsed/refractory classical Hodgkin lymphoma patients.

Source: peripheral blood mononuclear cells (PBMCs), taken before the second cycle of nivolumab. The receptor's source is a human donor with classical Hodgkin lymphoma. The V gene is TRBV15, the J gene TRBJ2-1; D remains ambiguous. CDR3 amino acids: CATSRGIGAYNEQFF. DNA of the CDR3: TGTGCCACCAGCCGCGGCATTGGGGCCTACAATGAGCAGTTCTTC. Supplemented by reference TRBV15 and TRBJ2-1, the full variable domain reads DAMVIQNPRYQVTQFGKPVTLSCSQTLNHNVMYWYQQKSSQAPKLLFHYYDKDFNNEADTPDNFQSRRPNTSFCFLDIRSPGLGDTAMYLCATSRGIGAYNEQFFGPGTRLTVL.